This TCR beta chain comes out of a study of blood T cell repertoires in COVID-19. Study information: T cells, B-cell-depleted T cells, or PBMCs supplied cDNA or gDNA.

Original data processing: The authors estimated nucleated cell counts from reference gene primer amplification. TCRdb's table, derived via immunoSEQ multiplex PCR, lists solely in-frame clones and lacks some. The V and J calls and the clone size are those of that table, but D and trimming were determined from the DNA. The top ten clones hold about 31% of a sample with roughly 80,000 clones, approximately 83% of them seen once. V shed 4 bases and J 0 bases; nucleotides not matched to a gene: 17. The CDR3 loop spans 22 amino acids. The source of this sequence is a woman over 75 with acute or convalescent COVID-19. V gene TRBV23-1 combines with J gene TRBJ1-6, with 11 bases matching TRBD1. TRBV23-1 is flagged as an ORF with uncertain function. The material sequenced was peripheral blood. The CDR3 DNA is TGCGCCAGCAGTCCGGGGACAGGGGGAATAAGGAGAATAAGCTCCTATAATTCACCCCTCCACTTT. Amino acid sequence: CASSPGTGGIRRISSYNSPLHF.